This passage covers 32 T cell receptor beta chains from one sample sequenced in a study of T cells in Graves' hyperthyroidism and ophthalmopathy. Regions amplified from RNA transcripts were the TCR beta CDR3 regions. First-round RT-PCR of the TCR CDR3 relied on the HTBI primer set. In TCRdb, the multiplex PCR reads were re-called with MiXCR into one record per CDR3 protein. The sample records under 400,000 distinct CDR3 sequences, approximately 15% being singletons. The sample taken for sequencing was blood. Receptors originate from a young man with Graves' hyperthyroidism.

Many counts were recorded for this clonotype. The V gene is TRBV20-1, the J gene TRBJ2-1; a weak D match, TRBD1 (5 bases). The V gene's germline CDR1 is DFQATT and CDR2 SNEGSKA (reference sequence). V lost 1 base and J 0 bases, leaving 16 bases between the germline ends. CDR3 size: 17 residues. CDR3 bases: TGCAGTGCTAGAGCCCAGACAGCCTACCCCTCCTACAATGAGCAGTTCTTC. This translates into CSARAQTAYPSYNEQFF.

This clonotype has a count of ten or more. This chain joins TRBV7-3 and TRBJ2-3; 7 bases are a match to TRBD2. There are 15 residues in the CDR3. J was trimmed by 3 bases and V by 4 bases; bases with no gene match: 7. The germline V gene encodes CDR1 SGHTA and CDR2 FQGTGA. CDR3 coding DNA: TGTGCCAGCAGCTCCACCGGGACTAATACAGATACGCAGTATTTT. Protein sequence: CASSSTGTNTDTQYF. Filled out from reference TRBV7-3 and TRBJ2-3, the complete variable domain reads GAGVSQTPSNKVTEKGKYVELRCDPISGHTALYWYRQSLGQGPEFLIYFQGTGAADDSGLPNDRFFAVRPEGSVSTLKIQRTERGDSAVYLCASSSTGTNTDTQYFGPGTRLTVL.

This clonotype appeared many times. In DNA form, the CDR3 reads TGTGCCAACCAGGGATCAGGGGGGTCACCCCTCCACTTT. It specifies CANQGSGGSPLHF. This chain joins TRBV28 and TRBJ1-6; TRBD1 agrees at 7 bases. V was pared by 10 bases and J by 10 bases, with 10 bases of the junction left unmatched. This CDR3 comprises 13 residues. The germline V gene encodes CDR1 MDHEN and CDR2 SYDVKM.

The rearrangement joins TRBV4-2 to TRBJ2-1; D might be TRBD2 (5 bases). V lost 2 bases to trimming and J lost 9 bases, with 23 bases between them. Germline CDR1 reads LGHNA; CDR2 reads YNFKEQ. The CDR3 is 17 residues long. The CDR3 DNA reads TGTGCCAGCAGCCAATTGTTGGTGGTTACGTATGCGGGTGAGCAGTTCTTC. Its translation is CASSQLLVVTYAGEQFF.

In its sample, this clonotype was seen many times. The DNA for the CDR3 is TGTGCCACCAGTGATCTAGCGGGAGTATCAGATACGCAGTATTTT. Its protein is CATSDLAGVSDTQYF. The chain links TRBV24-1 to TRBJ2-3; 10 bases fit TRBD2. The CDR3 loop spans 15 amino acids. Germline V gives CDR1 KGHDR, CDR2 SFDVKD. J lost 4 bases, V lost 3 bases, and 3 bases had no gene match.

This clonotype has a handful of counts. CDR3 coding DNA: TGTGCCAGCAGCTTACCCCATGAGCAGTTCTTC. Translated, it gives CASSLPHEQFF. The rearrangement joins TRBV7-2 to TRBJ2-1, with no clear D. The germline V gene encodes CDR1 SGHTA and CDR2 FQGNSA. V lost 2 bases and J lost 8, with 4 bases in between. This CDR3 contains 11 residues.

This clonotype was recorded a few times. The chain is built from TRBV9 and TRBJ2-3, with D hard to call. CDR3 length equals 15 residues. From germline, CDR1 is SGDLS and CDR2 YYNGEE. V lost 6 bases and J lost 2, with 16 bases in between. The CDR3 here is CASTASLQTTDTQYF. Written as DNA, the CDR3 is TGTGCCAGCACCGCAAGCTTACAAACCACAGATACGCAGTATTTT.

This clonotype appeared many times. For the CDR3, the DNA is TGCAGCGTTTTCCACGGGGGAGAGGAAAAACTGTTTTTT. It is translated as CSVFHGGEEKLFF. The V and J genes are TRBV29-1 and TRBJ1-4, with D tentatively TRBD1 (5 bases). Trimming removed 5 bases from V and 8 bases from J, with 15 bases in between. In germline, CDR1 is SQVTM, CDR2 ANQGSEA. There are 13 residues in the CDR3.

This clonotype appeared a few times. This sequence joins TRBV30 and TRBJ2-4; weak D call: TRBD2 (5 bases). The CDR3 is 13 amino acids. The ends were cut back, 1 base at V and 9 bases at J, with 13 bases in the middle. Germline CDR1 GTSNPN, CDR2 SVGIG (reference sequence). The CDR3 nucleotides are TGTGCCTGGAGTGAAGCGGAGTGGGGCATTCAGTACTTC. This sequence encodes CAWSEAEWGIQYF.

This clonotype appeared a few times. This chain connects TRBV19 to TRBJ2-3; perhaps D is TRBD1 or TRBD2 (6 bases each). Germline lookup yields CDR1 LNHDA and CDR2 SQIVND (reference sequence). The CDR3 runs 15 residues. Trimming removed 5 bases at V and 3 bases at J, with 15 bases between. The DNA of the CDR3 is TGTGCCAGTAGTCACCGCCGGAGGGGGACAGATACGCAGTATTTT. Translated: CASSHRRRGTDTQYF.

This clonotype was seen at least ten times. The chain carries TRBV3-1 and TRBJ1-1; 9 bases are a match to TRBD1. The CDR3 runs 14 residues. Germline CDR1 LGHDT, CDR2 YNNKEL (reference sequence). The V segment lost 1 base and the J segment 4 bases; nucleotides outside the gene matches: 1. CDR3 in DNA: TGTGCCAGCAGCCAAGGGACAGGGGCCACTGAAGCTTTCTTT. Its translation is CASSQGTGATEAFF. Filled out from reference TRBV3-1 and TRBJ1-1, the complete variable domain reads DTAVSQTPKYLVTQMGNDKSIKCEQNLGHDTMYWYKQDSKKFLKIMFSYNNKELIINETVPNRFSPKSPDKAHLNLHINSLELGDSAVYFCASSQGTGATEAFFGQGTRLTVV.

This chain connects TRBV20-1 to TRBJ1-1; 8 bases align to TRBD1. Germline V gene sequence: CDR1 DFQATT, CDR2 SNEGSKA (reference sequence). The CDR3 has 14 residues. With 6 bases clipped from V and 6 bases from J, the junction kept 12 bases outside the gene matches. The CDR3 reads CSAQDLTGAAEAFF. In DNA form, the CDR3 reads TGCAGTGCCCAAGACTTGACAGGGGCCGCTGAAGCTTTCTTT.

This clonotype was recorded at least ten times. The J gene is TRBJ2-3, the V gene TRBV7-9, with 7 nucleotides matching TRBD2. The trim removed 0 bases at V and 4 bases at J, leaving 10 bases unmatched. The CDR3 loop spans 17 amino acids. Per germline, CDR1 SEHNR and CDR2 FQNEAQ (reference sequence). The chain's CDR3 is CASSLAMGGRGADTQYF. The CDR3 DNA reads TGTGCCAGCAGCTTAGCGATGGGCGGGAGAGGGGCAGATACGCAGTATTTT.

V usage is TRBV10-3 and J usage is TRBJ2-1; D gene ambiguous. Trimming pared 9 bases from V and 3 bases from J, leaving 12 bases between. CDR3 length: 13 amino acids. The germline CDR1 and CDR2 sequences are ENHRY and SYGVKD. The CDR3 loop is CAIKPDLYNEQFF. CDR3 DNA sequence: TGTGCCATAAAGCCGGACCTCTACAATGAGCAGTTCTTC.

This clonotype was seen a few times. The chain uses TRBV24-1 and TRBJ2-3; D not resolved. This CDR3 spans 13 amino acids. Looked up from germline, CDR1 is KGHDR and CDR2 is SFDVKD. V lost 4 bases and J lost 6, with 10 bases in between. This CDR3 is CATSDPPVDTQYF. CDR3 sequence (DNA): TGTGCCACCAGTGACCCCCCTGTGGATACGCAGTATTTT.

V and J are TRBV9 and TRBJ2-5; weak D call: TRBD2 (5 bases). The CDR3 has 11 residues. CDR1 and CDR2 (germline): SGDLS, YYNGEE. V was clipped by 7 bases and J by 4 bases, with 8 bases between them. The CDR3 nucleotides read TGTGCCAGCGGGAGCGGAGAGACCCAGTACTTC. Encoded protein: CASGSGETQYF.

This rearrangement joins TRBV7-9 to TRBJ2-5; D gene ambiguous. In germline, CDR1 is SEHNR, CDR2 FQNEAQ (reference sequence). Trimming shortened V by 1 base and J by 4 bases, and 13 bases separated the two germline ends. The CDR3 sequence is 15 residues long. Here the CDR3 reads CASSLDEYTGETQYF. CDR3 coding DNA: TGTGCCAGCAGCTTAGATGAGTACACCGGAGAGACCCAGTACTTC.

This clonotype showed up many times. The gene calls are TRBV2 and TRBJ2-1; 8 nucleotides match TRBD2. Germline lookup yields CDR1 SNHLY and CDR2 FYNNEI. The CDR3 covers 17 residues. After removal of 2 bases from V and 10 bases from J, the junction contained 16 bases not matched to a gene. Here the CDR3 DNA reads TGTGCCAGCAGTGAAACGGCCTACGGGAGGGGGGTTGGCGAGCAGTTCTTC. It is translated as CASSETAYGRGVGEQFF.

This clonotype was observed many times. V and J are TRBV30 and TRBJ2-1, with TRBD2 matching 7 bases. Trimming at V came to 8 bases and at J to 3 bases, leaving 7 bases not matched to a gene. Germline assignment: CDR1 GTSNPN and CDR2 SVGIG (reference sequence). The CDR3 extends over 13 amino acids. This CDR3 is CAQGRERYNEQFF. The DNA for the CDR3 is TGTGCCCAAGGGCGGGAGCGCTACAATGAGCAGTTCTTC.

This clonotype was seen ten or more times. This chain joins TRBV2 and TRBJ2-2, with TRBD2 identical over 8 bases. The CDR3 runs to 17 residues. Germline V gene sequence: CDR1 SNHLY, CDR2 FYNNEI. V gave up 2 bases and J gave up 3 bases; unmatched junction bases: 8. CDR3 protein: CASSEIPQREHTGELFF. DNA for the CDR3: TGTGCCAGCAGTGAAATCCCCCAGCGGGAGCACACCGGGGAGCTGTTTTTT. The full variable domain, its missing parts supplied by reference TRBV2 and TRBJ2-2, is EPEVTQTPSHQVTQMGQEVILRCVPISNHLYFYWYRQILGQKVEFLVSFYNNEISEKSEIFDDQFSVERPDGSNFTLKIRSTKLEDSAMYFCASSEIPQREHTGELFFGEGSRLTVL.

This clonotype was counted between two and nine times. In nucleotides, the CDR3 is TGCAGTGCTAGGGATAGCGGGAACACCGGGGAGCTGTTTTTT. This gives the protein CSARDSGNTGELFF. This sequence joins TRBV20-1 and TRBJ2-2; D might be TRBD2 (6 bases). V lost 3 bases, J lost 1 base, and 9 bases lay in between. The CDR3 contains 14 residues. Germline V gene data show CDR1 as DFQATT and CDR2 as SNEGSKA (reference sequence).

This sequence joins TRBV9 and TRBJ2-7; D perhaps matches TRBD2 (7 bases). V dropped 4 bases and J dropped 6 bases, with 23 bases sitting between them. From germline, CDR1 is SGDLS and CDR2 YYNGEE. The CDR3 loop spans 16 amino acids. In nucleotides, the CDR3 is TGTGCCAGCAGCCCCCAGAGAGGGGGGGGATCCGGCGAGCAGTACTTC. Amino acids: CASSPQRGGGSGEQYF. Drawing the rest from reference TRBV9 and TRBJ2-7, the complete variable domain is DSGVTQTPKHLITATGQRVTLRCSPRSGDLSVYWYQQSLDQGLQFLIQYYNGEERAKGNILERFSAQQFPDLHSELNLSSLELGDSALYFCASSPQRGGGSGEQYFGPGTRLTVT.

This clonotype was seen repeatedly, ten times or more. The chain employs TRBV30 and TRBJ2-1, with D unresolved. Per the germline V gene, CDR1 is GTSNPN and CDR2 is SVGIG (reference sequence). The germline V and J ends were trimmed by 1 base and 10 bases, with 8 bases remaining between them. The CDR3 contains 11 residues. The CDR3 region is CAWSALGEQFF. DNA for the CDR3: TGTGCCTGGAGTGCCCTAGGCGAGCAGTTCTTC.

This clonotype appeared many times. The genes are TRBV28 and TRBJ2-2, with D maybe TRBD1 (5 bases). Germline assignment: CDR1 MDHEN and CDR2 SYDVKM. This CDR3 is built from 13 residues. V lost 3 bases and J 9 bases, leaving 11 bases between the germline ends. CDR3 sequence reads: CASSLGPARELFF. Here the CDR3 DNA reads TGTGCCAGCAGTTTGGGGCCGGCACGGGAGCTGTTTTTT.

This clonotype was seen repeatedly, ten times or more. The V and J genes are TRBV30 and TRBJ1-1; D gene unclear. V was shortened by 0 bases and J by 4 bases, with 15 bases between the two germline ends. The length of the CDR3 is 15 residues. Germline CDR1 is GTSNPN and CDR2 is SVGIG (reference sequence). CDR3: CAWSVVGLAFTEAFF. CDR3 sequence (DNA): TGTGCCTGGAGTGTAGTGGGTCTGGCGTTCACTGAAGCTTTCTTT.

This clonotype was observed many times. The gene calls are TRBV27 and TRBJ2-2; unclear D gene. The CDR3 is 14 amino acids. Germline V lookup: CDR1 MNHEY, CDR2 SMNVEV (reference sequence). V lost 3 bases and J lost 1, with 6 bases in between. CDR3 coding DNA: TGTGCCAGCAGTTTGGGCAGGAACACCGGGGAGCTGTTTTTT. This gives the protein CASSLGRNTGELFF.

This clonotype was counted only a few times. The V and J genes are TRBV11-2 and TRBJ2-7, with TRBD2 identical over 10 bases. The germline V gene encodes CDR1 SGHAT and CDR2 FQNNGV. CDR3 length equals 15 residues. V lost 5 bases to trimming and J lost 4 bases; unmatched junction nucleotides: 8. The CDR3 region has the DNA TGTGCCAGCAGCCTACTAGCGGGAAGAGGGTACGAGCAGTACTTC. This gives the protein CASSLLAGRGYEQYF.

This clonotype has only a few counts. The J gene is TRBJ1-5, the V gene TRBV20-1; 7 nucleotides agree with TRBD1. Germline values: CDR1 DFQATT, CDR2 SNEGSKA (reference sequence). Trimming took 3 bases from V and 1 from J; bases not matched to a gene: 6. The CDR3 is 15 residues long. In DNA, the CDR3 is TGCAGTGCTAGTCCCCCGGGACAGAGCAATCAGCCCCAGCATTTT. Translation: CSASPPGQSNQPQHF.

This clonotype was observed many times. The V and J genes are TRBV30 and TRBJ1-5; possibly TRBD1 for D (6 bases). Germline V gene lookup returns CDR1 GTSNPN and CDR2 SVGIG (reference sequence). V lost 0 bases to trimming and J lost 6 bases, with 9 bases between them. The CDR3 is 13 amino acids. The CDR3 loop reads CAWSVLGGQPQHF. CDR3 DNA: TGTGCCTGGAGTGTTTTAGGGGGTCAGCCCCAGCATTTT.

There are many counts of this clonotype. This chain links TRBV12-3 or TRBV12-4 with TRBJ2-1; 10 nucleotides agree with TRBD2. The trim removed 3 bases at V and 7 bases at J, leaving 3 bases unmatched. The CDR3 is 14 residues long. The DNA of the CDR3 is TGTGCCAGCAGTTTCCTAGCGGGAGCTAATGAGCAGTTCTTC. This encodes CASSFLAGANEQFF.

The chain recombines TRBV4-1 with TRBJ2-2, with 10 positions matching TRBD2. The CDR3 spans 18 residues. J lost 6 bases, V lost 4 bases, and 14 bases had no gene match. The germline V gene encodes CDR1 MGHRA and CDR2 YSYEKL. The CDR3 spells CASSRSLWQREGAGELFF. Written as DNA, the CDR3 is TGCGCCAGCAGCCGAAGTCTTTGGCAGCGGGAGGGCGCCGGGGAGCTGTTTTTT.

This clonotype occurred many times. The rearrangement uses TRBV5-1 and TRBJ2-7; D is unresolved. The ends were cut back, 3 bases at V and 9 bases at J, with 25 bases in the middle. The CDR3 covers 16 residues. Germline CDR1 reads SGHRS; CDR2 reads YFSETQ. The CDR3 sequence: CASSSSGLTTYEGQYF. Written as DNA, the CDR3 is TGCGCCAGCAGCTCTTCGGGCCTTACCACCTACGAAGGGCAGTACTTC.